The 17 T cell receptor beta chains below were found in one sample sequenced in a study of radiation and T cells in renal cell carcinoma. Produced via immunoSEQ multiplex PCR; TCRdb's table is partial and in-frame only. The table has tens of thousands of clones, 58% seen once. Treatment defined: treatment-naive control, cytoreductive nephrectomy. The sample was tumor tissue, taken from a patient whose treatment was nephrectomy without radiotherapy. Every receptor here comes from a man aged 40-49 years with renal cell carcinoma.

This clone was recorded only once. The chain combines TRBV7-8 with TRBJ1-2, with a weak D call TRBD1 (5 bases). CDR3 size: 16 residues. CDR1 is SGHVS and CDR2 is FQNEAQ in the germline V gene. V lost 2 bases to trimming and J lost 3 bases, with 16 bases between them. CDR3 residues: CASSLLSRAADYGYTF. The CDR3 nucleotides are TGTGCCAGCAGCTTATTATCCAGGGCGGCGGACTATGGCTACACCTTC.

This rearrangement joins TRBV5-1 to TRBJ2-1; 13 bases are a match to TRBD2. Per the germline V gene, CDR1 is SGHRS and CDR2 is YFSETQ. The CDR3 is 16 amino acids. V lost 3 bases and J lost 2; bases outside the gene matches: 2. CDR3: CASSSGTSGAYNEQFF. Written as DNA, the CDR3 is TGCGCCAGCAGCTCCGGGACTAGCGGGGCCTACAATGAGCAGTTCTTC.

For the CDR3, the DNA is TGTGCCAGCAGCTACGGCGGGGGCACAGATACGCAGTATTTT. This translates into CASSYGGGTDTQYF. V is TRBV5-4 and J is TRBJ2-3, with D perhaps matching TRBD2 (6 bases). The V end lost 3 bases, the J end lost 1 base, and 9 bases lay between the germline ends. The length of the CDR3 is 14 residues. Germline V lookup: CDR1 SGHNT, CDR2 YYREEE (reference sequence).

The J gene is TRBJ2-2, the V gene TRBV19; 8 nucleotides match TRBD1. CDR1 and CDR2 from the germline V gene are LNHDA and SQIVND (reference sequence). Trimming at V came to 4 bases and at J to 1 base, leaving 5 bases not matched to a gene. The CDR3 length is 16 residues. CDR3 region: CASSRTGTGNTGELFF. CDR3 sequence (DNA): TGTGCCAGTAGTAGGACCGGGACAGGGAACACCGGGGAGCTGTTTTTT.

This chain uses TRBV19 with TRBJ1-2; D is unclear. Trimming left V 0 bases short and J 4 bases short, with 12 bases between. This CDR3 contains 15 residues. Germline CDR1 is LNHDA and CDR2 is SQIVND (reference sequence). In nucleotides, the CDR3 is TGTGCCAGTAGTATAGATGGAGGGCGGGGCTATGGCTACACCTTC. Translation gives CASSIDGGRGYGYTF.

This clone was seen only a few times. The rearrangement uses TRBV28 and TRBJ2-2; a possible D gene is TRBD2 (6 bases). CDR3 length: 15 residues. The ends were cut back, 2 bases at V and 5 bases at J, with 12 bases in the middle. Germline CDR1 and CDR2: MDHEN and SYDVKM. CDR3 in DNA: TGTGCCAGCAGTTTAGGGCTAGCGAGAACCGGGGAGCTGTTTTTT. The encoded protein is CASSLGLARTGELFF.

V gene TRBV28 combines with J gene TRBJ1-1; tentatively, D is TRBD1 (6 bases). V shed 3 bases and J shed 10 bases, with 18 bases lying between them. From germline, CDR1 is MDHEN and CDR2 SYDVKM. This CDR3 is 14 amino acids long. The CDR3 coding sequence is TGTGCCAGCAGTTTTGGGGGGGCAGGCGGGCGAGCTTTCTTT. Protein product: CASSFGGAGGRAFF.

There are a few counts of this clone. The V and J genes are TRBV18 and TRBJ1-1, with no clear D. The V and J ends lost 0 bases and 1 base respectively, with 12 bases between them. The CDR3 loop spans 16 amino acids. CDR1 and CDR2 (germline): KGHSH, LQKENI. CDR3 bases: TGTGCCAGCTCACCACCGAGAGGGAACAAGAACACTGAAGCTTTCTTT. Translation gives CASSPPRGNKNTEAFF.

The chain recombines TRBV6-6 with TRBJ1-1; D is possibly TRBD1 (5 bases). Trimming shortened V by 7 bases and J by 1 base, and 10 bases separated the two germline ends. From germline, CDR1 is MNHNY and CDR2 SVGAGI (reference sequence). The CDR3 totals 13 residues. CDR3 nucleotides: TGTGCCAGCACCCGGGGCGAGAACACTGAAGCTTTCTTT. Amino acids: CASTRGENTEAFF.

This clone was seen once. The rearrangement joins TRBV11-2 to TRBJ2-6; D not resolved. CDR1 is SGHAT and CDR2 is FQNNGV in the germline V gene. The V and J ends lost 3 bases and 0 bases respectively, with 3 bases between them. The CDR3 consists of 14 residues. The CDR3 region is CASSLISGANVLTF. CDR3 sequence (DNA): TGTGCCAGCAGCTTGATCTCTGGGGCCAACGTCCTGACTTTC.

This clone has more than one count but fewer than ten. The chain links TRBV7-9 to TRBJ2-7; the match to TRBD1 covers 11 bases. Per the germline V gene, CDR1 is SEHNR and CDR2 is FQNEAQ (reference sequence). The CDR3 is 15 residues long. V lost 4 bases and J lost 5; bases outside the gene matches: 7. The CDR3 coding sequence is TGTGCCAGCAGCTCCGCCTTGGACAGGGGGCACGAGCAGTACTTC. Its translation is CASSSALDRGHEQYF.

V is TRBV10-1 and J is TRBJ1-3, with D uncertain. The CDR3 spans 13 residues. V lost 2 bases and J lost 3, with 5 bases in between. Germline V lookup: CDR1 WNHNN, CDR2 SYGVQD (reference sequence). Here the CDR3 DNA reads TGCGCCAGCAGTGAGATAATTGGAAACACCATATATTTT. Amino acid sequence: CASSEIIGNTIYF.

The rearrangement uses TRBV28 and TRBJ1-3; 7 bases are shared with TRBD1. The CDR3 consists of 14 residues. Germline CDR1 MDHEN, CDR2 SYDVKM. The J segment lost 10 bases and the V segment lost 6 bases, leaving 12 bases of the junction unmatched. This CDR3 is CASRGDSEGGTIYF. The CDR3 nucleotides are TGTGCCAGCAGGGGGGACAGTGAAGGTGGTACCATATATTTT. The entire variable domain, with the rest obtained from reference TRBV28 and TRBJ1-3, is as follows: DVKVTQSSRYLVKRTGEKVFLECVQDMDHENMFWYRQDPGLGLRLIYFSYDVKMKEKGDIPEGYSVSREKKERFSLILESASTNQTSMYLCASRGDSEGGTIYFGEGSWLTVV.

This chain links TRBV4-3 with TRBJ1-2; possible D gene TRBD1, 6 bases. Trimming removed 3 bases from V and 2 bases from J, with 13 bases in between. CDR1 and CDR2 (germline): LGHNA, YSLEER. The CDR3 contains 15 residues. CDR3 DNA sequence: TGCGCCAGCAGCCAGGGAGAAGGGGGGAACTATGGCTACACCTTC. It is translated as CASSQGEGGNYGYTF.

The V call is TRBV4-3, the J call TRBJ2-2, with 7 bases fitting TRBD1. CDR3 length: 17 residues. Trimming removed 1 base from V and 3 bases from J; junction bases left unmatched: 8. Germline V lookup: CDR1 LGHNA, CDR2 YSLEER. This CDR3 reads CASSQGLTGHYTGELFF. For the CDR3, the DNA is TGCGCCAGCAGCCAAGGCCTGACAGGGCACTACACCGGGGAGCTGTTTTTT.

This clone came up a few times. This chain connects TRBV7-9 to TRBJ1-1, with 10 bases lining up with TRBD1. V shed 5 bases, J shed 3 bases, and the junction held 6 bases outside the gene matches. Germline loops: CDR1 SEHNR, CDR2 FQNEAQ (reference sequence). This CDR3 contains 15 residues. The CDR3 region is CASSKDRGRDTEAFF. The CDR3 coding sequence is TGTGCCAGCAGCAAGGACAGGGGGAGGGACACTGAAGCTTTCTTT.

This clone has more than one count but fewer than ten. V and J are TRBV5-1 and TRBJ2-1, with 13 positions matching TRBD2. Germline loops: CDR1 SGHRS, CDR2 YFSETQ. Trimming removed 3 bases from V and 8 bases from J; junction bases left unmatched: 11. The CDR3 runs to 17 residues. CDR3 loop: CASSSRTSGRFSDEQFF. In nucleotides, the CDR3 is TGCGCCAGCAGCTCCCGGACTAGCGGGAGATTCTCAGATGAGCAGTTCTTC.